The 11 T cell receptor beta chains below were found in one sample sequenced in a study of T cells after yellow fever vaccination. TCRdb independently ran MiXCR on the 5' RACE reads; one entry per CDR3 protein. The repertoire holds roughly 350,000 distinct CDR3 sequences, with approximately 4% as singletons. Here the sequenced sample was PBMCs, taken 5 days after the yellow fever booster vaccination. These receptors all come from a man younger than 35 who received the YFV17D yellow fever vaccine.

This clonotype was observed a few times. J is TRBJ1-2 and V is TRBV6-5; TRBD1 aligns across 8 bases. Germline V gene lookup returns CDR1 MNHEY and CDR2 SVGAGI. V was pared by 6 bases and J by 5 bases, with 8 bases of the junction left unmatched. The CDR3 has 14 residues. The CDR3 protein is CASRIGQGTYGYTF. In DNA form, the CDR3 reads TGTGCCAGCAGGATCGGACAGGGCACATATGGCTACACCTTC.

This clonotype showed up many times. The chain is built from TRBV6-5 and TRBJ1-5; 7 bases line up with TRBD1. The CDR3 sequence is 14 residues long. Germline loops: CDR1 MNHEY, CDR2 SVGAGI. Trimming removed 9 bases from V and 1 base from J; junction bases left unmatched: 6. CDR3 DNA: TGTGCCAGTCGACAGGGTGGGAGCAATCAGCCCCAGCATTTT. Translated: CASRQGGSNQPQHF.

This clonotype has just a few counts. The genes are TRBV6-5 and TRBJ1-1, with a possible D match to TRBD1 (5 bases). V lost 0 bases and J 2 bases, leaving 13 bases between the germline ends. CDR3 length equals 16 residues. Germline-derived CDR1 and CDR2 are MNHEY and SVGAGI. The CDR3 DNA is TGTGCCAGCAGTTACTCGATGTCCAGGGTAAACACTGAAGCTTTCTTT. Protein: CASSYSMSRVNTEAFF.

The J gene is TRBJ1-4, the V gene TRBV12-3 or TRBV12-4; 7 bases align to TRBD1. The CDR3 covers 14 residues. J lost 8 bases, V lost 4 bases, and 7 bases had no gene match. The CDR3 here is CASSSGDSPEKLFF. CDR3 nucleotides: TGTGCCAGCAGTTCGGGGGACAGCCCAGAAAAACTGTTTTTT.

The CDR3 protein is CASSQGLGSTGELFF. The CDR3 region has the DNA TGCGCCAGCAGCCAAGGTCTGGGCAGCACCGGGGAGCTGTTTTTT. J is TRBJ2-2 and V is TRBV4-3; D call uncertain. The CDR3 is 15 residues long. In germline, CDR1 is LGHNA, CDR2 YSLEER. The V end was cut by 1 base, the J end by 4 bases, with 10 bases between.

V gene TRBV19 combines with J gene TRBJ1-5; TRBD1 aligns across 7 bases. The CDR3 runs to 14 residues. The J segment lost 7 bases and the V segment lost 2 bases, leaving 5 bases of the junction unmatched. Germline V gene data show CDR1 as LNHDA and CDR2 as SQIVND (reference sequence). As DNA, the CDR3 is TGTGCCAGTAGTATAAGAGGGGGCCTGCAGCCCCAGCATTTT. Its protein product is CASSIRGGLQPQHF.

This chain joins TRBV10-3 and TRBJ2-3; D is ambiguous. The germline V gene has CDR1 ENHRY and CDR2 SYGVKD. Trimming cost V 7 bases and J 5 bases, with 13 bases left between them. The CDR3 sequence is 13 residues long. CDR3 nucleotide sequence: TGTGCCATCATGGGCTTGGGTGAAGATACGCAGTATTTT. Translating gives CAIMGLGEDTQYF.

In this sample, this clonotype turned up a few times. The chain is built from TRBV5-5 and TRBJ1-6, with unresolved D. Trimming pared 0 bases from V and 11 bases from J, leaving 9 bases between. The CDR3 is 13 residues long. Germline assignment: CDR1 SGHKS and CDR2 YYEKEE (reference sequence). This CDR3 is CASSLEGLAPLHF. As DNA, the CDR3 is TGTGCCAGCAGCTTGGAGGGCCTCGCACCCCTCCACTTT.

This clonotype came up many times. V usage is TRBV5-1 and J usage is TRBJ2-3; TRBD1 matches 8 bases. The CDR3 is made up of 16 amino acids. The V and J ends lost 3 bases and 0 bases, in that order; junction bases with no gene match: 6. Germline assignment: CDR1 SGHRS and CDR2 YFSETQ. The CDR3 DNA reads as TGCGCCAGCAGCTCATCGACAGGGGTTAGCACAGATACGCAGTATTTT. This translates into CASSSSTGVSTDTQYF.

This clonotype was found many times. The rearrangement links TRBV5-1 to TRBJ2-1, with a possible D match to TRBD2 (5 bases). There are 14 residues in the CDR3. Germline values: CDR1 SGHRS, CDR2 YFSETQ. Trimming stripped 3 bases from V and 8 bases from J, with 15 bases between. Here the CDR3 DNA reads TGCGCCAGCAGCTATTCGGCGGGTAGCTATGAGCAGTTCTTC. Protein product: CASSYSAGSYEQFF.

This clonotype has just a few counts. This sequence joins TRBV5-1 and TRBJ1-2, with D unclear. Trimming pared 6 bases from V and 2 bases from J, leaving 8 bases between. Germline CDR1 is SGHRS and CDR2 is YFSETQ. The CDR3 spans 12 residues. As DNA, the CDR3 is TGCGCCAGCACCATAGGGAACTATGGCTACACCTTC. Encoded protein: CASTIGNYGYTF.